This T cell receptor beta chain is from a study of blood T cell repertoires in COVID-19. The CDR3 consists of 16 residues. Germline V CDR1 and CDR2: LNHDA, SQIVND (reference sequence). The ends were cut back, 7 bases at V and 2 bases at J, with 18 bases in the middle. In the study's own analysis: Amplification with reference gene primers provided the estimates of nucleated cell counts. The protocol was immunoSEQ multiplex PCR, while the TCRdb copy is restricted to in-frame clones and leaves out a portion. Clone size and V and J calls were adopted from that table, with D and trimming inferred from the DNA. The table has roughly 62,000 clones, 70% to 85% seen once.

This receptor was taken from a man aged 60 to 69 with acute or convalescent COVID-19. V usage is TRBV19 and J usage is TRBJ1-5; D may be TRBD1 (6 bases). The sample was peripheral blood. The CDR3 region has the DNA TGTGCCAGTATGAGGGGGGGGGCTAGCGGCAATCAGCCCCAGCATTTT. Its translation is CASMRGGASGNQPQHF.